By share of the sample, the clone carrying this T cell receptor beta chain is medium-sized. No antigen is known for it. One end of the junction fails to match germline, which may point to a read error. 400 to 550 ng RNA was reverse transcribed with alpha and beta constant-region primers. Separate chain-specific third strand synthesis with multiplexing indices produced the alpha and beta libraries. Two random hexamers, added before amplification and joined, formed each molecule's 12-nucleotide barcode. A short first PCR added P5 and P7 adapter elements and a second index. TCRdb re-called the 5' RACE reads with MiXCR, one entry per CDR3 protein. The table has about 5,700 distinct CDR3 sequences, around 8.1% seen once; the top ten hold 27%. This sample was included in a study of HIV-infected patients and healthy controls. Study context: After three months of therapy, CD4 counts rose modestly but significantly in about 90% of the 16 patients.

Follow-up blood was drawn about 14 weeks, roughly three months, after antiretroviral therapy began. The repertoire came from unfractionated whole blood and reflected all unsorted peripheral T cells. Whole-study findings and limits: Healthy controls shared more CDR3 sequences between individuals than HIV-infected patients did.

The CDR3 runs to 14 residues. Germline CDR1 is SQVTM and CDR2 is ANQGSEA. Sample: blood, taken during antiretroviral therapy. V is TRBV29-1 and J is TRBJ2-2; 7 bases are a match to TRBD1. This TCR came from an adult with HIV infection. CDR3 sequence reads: CSVLLRDSTRELFF. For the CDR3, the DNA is TGCAGCGTACTACTCCGGGACAGCACCCGGGAGCTGTTTTTT.